The rows below give T cell receptor beta chains drawn from one sample of a study of T cells in Graves' hyperthyroidism and ophthalmopathy. TCRdb re-called the multiplex PCR reads through MiXCR, storing one row per CDR3 protein. The sample records about 530,000 distinct CDR3 sequences, 17% being singletons. Source material: blood. All receptors come from a woman in her late teens or twenties with Graves' ophthalmopathy. Both conserved end residues are part of each CDR3. D genes are given only for firm matches. Some rows have no size entry. The others give once, few or many, or a class for an expanded clone.

D gene: .
clone size: .
V gene: TRBV28
J gene: TRBJ1-6
CDR3 DNA: TGTGCCAGCAGTTTGTGGGTGCCACCCCTCCACTTT
CDR3 protein: CASSLWVPPLHF

D gene: .
clone size: .
V gene: TRBV19
J gene: TRBJ1-2
CDR3 DNA: TGTGCCAGTCATCAGAGAGGTAGCTACACCTTC
CDR3 protein: CASHQRGSYTF

D gene: .
clone size: .
V gene: TRBV28
J gene: TRBJ1-2
CDR3 DNA: TGTGCCGTTAGAACGAGTGATACTAACTATGGCTACACCTTC
CDR3 protein: CAVRTSDTNYGYTF

D gene: .
clone size: few
V gene: TRBV4-1
J gene: TRBJ1-2
CDR3 DNA: TGCGCCAGCACCCTGGTGGGGGGCGGTGGCTACACCTTC
CDR3 protein: CASTLVGGGGYTF

D gene: .
clone size: .
V gene: TRBV11-3
J gene: TRBJ2-5
CDR3 DNA: TGTGCCAGCAGCTTTAGTAGCGGCCCCCAAGAGACCCAGTACTTC
CDR3 protein: CASSFSSGPQETQYF

D gene: TRBD1
clone size: many
V gene: TRBV27
J gene: TRBJ1-2
CDR3 DNA: TGTGCCAGCACTCGGGCAGGGGGTATAGGCTACACCTTC
CDR3 protein: CASTRAGGIGYTF

D gene: .
clone size: .
V gene: TRBV5-5
J gene: TRBJ2-3
CDR3 DNA: TGTGCCAGCAGCTTGAGACGCACGGGCACAGATACGCAGTATTTT
CDR3 protein: CASSLRRTGTDTQYF

D gene: .
clone size: .
V gene: TRBV4-2
J gene: TRBJ2-7
CDR3 DNA: TGTGCCAGCAGCCAAGATTTACTAGCCTCCACCAAGATCTACGAGCAGTACTTC
CDR3 protein: CASSQDLLASTKIYEQYF

D gene: .
clone size: many
V gene: TRBV5-1
J gene: TRBJ1-1
CDR3 DNA: TGCGCCAGCAGCTTGGTTCTGGACCTGAACACTGAAGCTTTCTTT
CDR3 protein: CASSLVLDLNTEAFF

D gene: .
clone size: few
V gene: TRBV7-8
J gene: TRBJ1-1
CDR3 DNA: TGTGCCAGCAACCTAGCGGGGGGGACTGAAGCTTTCTTT
CDR3 protein: CASNLAGGTEAFF

D gene: .
clone size: few
V gene: TRBV3-1
J gene: TRBJ2-7
CDR3 DNA: TGTGCCAGCAGTCCCCCCCCTGGCTACGTAGGAGAGGACGAGCAGTACTTC
CDR3 protein: CASSPPPGYVGEDEQYF